These 10 T cell receptor beta chains were sequenced from one sample in a study of molecular identifiers for immune sequencing clone quantification. TCRdb called the PCR reads again in MiXCR, with one record for every CDR3 protein. The sample consists of 85,000 to 100,000 distinct CDR3 sequences, 20% to 25% of them appearing once. The specimen was naive CD8+ T cells from blood, with Jurkat cell RNA spiked in. Specified subset: FACS-sorted CD8+CD4-CCR7+CD45RA+ naive T cells. The receptors derive from a human donor in good health. Some libraries in this study had Jurkat cell RNA spiked in.

This clonotype was counted between two and nine times. This chain connects TRBV2 to TRBJ2-1; 8 bases agree with TRBD1. This CDR3 has 18 amino acids. The V gene's germline CDR1 is SNHLY and CDR2 FYNNEI. J gave up 3 bases and V 6 bases, and 16 bases lay outside the gene matches. The CDR3 here is CASSHIHDRGARYNEQFF. The DNA of the CDR3 is TGTGCCAGCAGCCACATACACGACAGGGGAGCACGCTACAATGAGCAGTTCTTC. Full variable domain (rest looked up from reference TRBV2 and TRBJ2-1): EPEVTQTPSHQVTQMGQEVILRCVPISNHLYFYWYRQILGQKVEFLVSFYNNEISEKSEIFDDQFSVERPDGSNFTLKIRSTKLEDSAMYFCASSHIHDRGARYNEQFFGPGTRLTVL.

Note on this clonotype: This clone may be a read error of a much larger clone one base away. The V and J genes are TRBV4-1 and TRBJ1-1, with 11 bases lining up with TRBD1. Per germline, CDR1 MGHRA and CDR2 YSYEKL. CDR3 size: 14 residues. CDR3 protein: CSSSHGQGATEAFF. In DNA, the CDR3 is TGCTCCAGCAGCCATGGACAGGGGGCGACTGAAGCTTTCTTT.

This clonotype turned up a few times. The chain is built from TRBV19 and TRBJ2-1, with 7 bases identical to TRBD2. In germline, CDR1 is LNHDA, CDR2 SQIVND (reference sequence). J lost 10 bases, V lost 4 bases, and 1 base had no gene match. CDR3 length: 11 amino acids. The CDR3 nucleotides read TGTGCCAGTAGTAGGGAGGGCGAGCAGTTCTTC. This gives the protein CASSREGEQFF.

The chain is built from TRBV19 and TRBJ1-3; D remains ambiguous. Germline assignment: CDR1 LNHDA and CDR2 SQIVND (reference sequence). The CDR3 totals 16 residues. Trimming removed 6 bases from V and 2 bases from J, with 17 bases in between. The chain's CDR3 is CASSSPLRRTGNTIYF. The CDR3 DNA sequence: TGTGCCAGTAGCTCGCCCTTGAGGAGGACTGGAAACACCATATATTTT.

This clonotype was observed at least ten times. The chain carries TRBV30 and TRBJ1-1; TRBD1 matches 9 bases. V was pared by 5 bases and J by 5 bases, with 6 bases of the junction left unmatched. The length of the CDR3 is 13 residues. Looked up from germline, CDR1 is GTSNPN and CDR2 is SVGIG (reference sequence). The CDR3 DNA sequence: TGTGCCTGGGGACAGGGGAGGTCGACTGAAGCTTTCTTT. Residues: CAWGQGRSTEAFF.

This clonotype was counted at least ten times. This rearrangement joins TRBV7-9 to TRBJ2-7; weak D call: TRBD1 (6 bases). CDR1 and CDR2 (germline): SEHNR, FQNEAQ (reference sequence). V lost 0 bases to trimming and J lost 1 base, with 10 bases between them. This CDR3 has 15 amino acids. Here the CDR3 reads CASSLAQGMSYEQYF. The CDR3 DNA follows: TGTGCCAGCAGCTTAGCACAGGGTATGTCCTACGAGCAGTACTTC.

The chain employs TRBV3-2 and TRBJ2-3. TRBV3-2 is classified as a pseudogene. The CDR3 totals 11 residues. CDR3 in amino acids: CASPESDTQYF. As DNA, the CDR3 is TGTGCCAGCCCGGAGTCAGATACGCAGTATTTT.

Notes on this clonotype: It may be a read error: a sequence one base away is much more abundant. This chain connects TRBV20-1 to TRBJ2-7; 7 bases map to TRBD1. The V segment lost 6 bases and the J segment 2 bases; nucleotides outside the gene matches: 10. Germline V gene sequence: CDR1 DFQATT, CDR2 SNEGSKA (reference sequence). The CDR3 covers 14 residues. CDR3 coding DNA: TGCAGTGCGAGGGACAGAGGGGTAACCTACGAGCAGTACTTC. This encodes CSARDRGVTYEQYF.

Notes on this clonotype: A much larger clone lies a single base off, so this may be a read error. This chain connects TRBV10-2 to TRBJ1-2; tentatively, D is TRBD1 (5 bases). The CDR3 totals 14 residues. From germline, CDR1 is WSHSY and CDR2 SAAADI. The germline V and J ends were trimmed by 5 bases and 0 bases, with 10 bases remaining between them. CDR3 amino acids: CASSTTASNYGYTF. In DNA form, the CDR3 reads TGCGCCAGCAGTACGACAGCGTCTAACTATGGCTACACCTTC.

In this sample, this clonotype turned up many times. The chain combines TRBV5-1 with TRBJ1-4, with 10 bases fitting TRBD1. Germline-derived CDR1 and CDR2 are SGHRS and YFSETQ. The CDR3 has 14 residues. V lost 4 bases and J lost 6; bases outside the gene matches: 3. Here the CDR3 DNA reads TGCGCCAGCAGCGCCGGGACAGGGGATGAAAAACTGTTTTTT. This gives the protein CASSAGTGDEKLFF.